A selection of T cell receptor beta chains follows, all from one sample in a study of blood T cell repertoires in COVID-19. Assay used: immunoSEQ multiplex PCR; TCRdb lists only in-frame clones, some missing. The top ten clones hold roughly 2.3% of a sample with about 160,000 clones, under 95% of them seen once. The sample was peripheral blood. Receptors originate from a man in his late teens or twenties with acute or convalescent COVID-19. Each CDR3 is given with its conserved first and last residue. A D gene is named only where the DNA matches it firmly. Clone size is given for some rows only: seen once, a few or many times, or a class if the clone is expanded.

j_call | d_call | cdr3_length | clone_size | v_call | cdr3_nt | cdr3_aa
TRBJ1-1 | TRBD1 | 14 | . | TRBV19 | TGTGCCAGTAGTATCAGGGGACAGCCCCCGCAAGCTTTCTTT | CASSIRGQPPQAFF
TRBJ1-4 | TRBD1 | 15 | . | TRBV7-7 | TGTGCCAGCAGCTCCCGACAGGGAACTAATGAAAAACTGTTTTTT | CASSSRQGTNEKLFF
TRBJ2-7 | TRBD2 | 17 | . | TRBV11-3 | TGTGCCAGCAGATCAGCCGCGACTAGCGGGAGAATCCACGAGCAGTACTTC | CASRSAATSGRIHEQYF
TRBJ2-2 | . | 15 | . | TRBV18 | TGTGCCAGCTCACCAATTACAGAGAACACCGGGGAGCTGTTTTTT | CASSPITENTGELFF
TRBJ2-2 | TRBD1 | 14 | . | TRBV4-1 | TGCGCCAGCAGCCAAGTTCAGGGGGCCGGGGAGCTGTTTTTT | CASSQVQGAGELFF
TRBJ1-4 | TRBD1 | 17 | . | TRBV18 | TGTGCCAGCTCACCACGGACAGGGAGAGGCTCTAATGAAAAACTGTTTTTT | CASSPRTGRGSNEKLFF
TRBJ1-1 | . | 15 | . | TRBV15 | TGTGCCACCGGAGCCAAACCGACAGTTAACACTGAAGCTTTCTTT | CATGAKPTVNTEAFF
TRBJ1-2 | . | 13 | . | TRBV25-1 | TGTGCCAGCACCCGGGGAGACCTCGGCGGCTACACCTTC | CASTRGDLGGYTF
TRBJ1-1 | TRBD1 | 17 | once | TRBV5-1 | TGCGCCAGCAGCTTGAAACCGGACAGGGGGGAGAACACTGAAGCTTTCTTT | CASSLKPDRGENTEAFF
TRBJ1-2 | TRBD1 | 16 | . | TRBV30 | TGTGCCTGGAGTGGCCGCCCGGGACAGGGAAGCTATGGCTACACCTTC | CAWSGRPGQGSYGYTF
TRBJ2-3 | TRBD2 | 14 | . | TRBV25-1 | TGTGCCAACCGGAGCGGGATGTGCACAGATACGCAGTATTTT | CANRSGMCTDTQYF
TRBJ2-1 | TRBD1 | 16 | . | TRBV11-3 | TGTGCCAGCAGCTTGAACAGGGGAAGTTCCTACAATGAGCAGTTCTTC | CASSLNRGSSYNEQFF
TRBJ2-5 | . | 12 | . | TRBV12-3/TRBV12-4 | TGTGCCAGCAGTTTCAGCGCGGAGACCCAGTACTTC | CASSFSAETQYF
TRBJ2-1 | TRBD2 | 15 | . | TRBV7-9 | TGTGCCAGCTGGAGCAGCGGGGGGGCCTACAATGAGCAGTTCTTC | CASWSSGGAYNEQFF
TRBJ2-1 | TRBD2 | 18 | . | TRBV24-1 | TGTGCCACCAGTGATACCTGGGGGACTAGCGGCTCCTACAATGAGCAGTTCTTC | CATSDTWGTSGSYNEQFF
TRBJ1-1 | . | 13 | . | TRBV7-7 | TGTGCCAGCAGCGCAAACAGGGCAACTGAAGCTTTCTTT | CASSANRATEAFF
TRBJ1-1 | TRBD1 | 14 | . | TRBV7-9 | TGTGCCAGCAACCCAGGGGGGCCGAACACTGAAGCTTTCTTT | CASNPGGPNTEAFF
TRBJ1-4 | TRBD1 | 16 | . | TRBV19 | TGTGCCAGTAGTCGTTCGAACAGGGGGACCAATGAAAAACTGTTTTTT | CASSRSNRGTNEKLFF
TRBJ1-1 | TRBD1 | 16 | . | TRBV12-5 | TGTGCTAGTGGTTTGGTGGGGACAGGGGGCAACACTGAAGCTTTCTTT | CASGLVGTGGNTEAFF
TRBJ2-7 | TRBD1 | 15 | . | TRBV6-5 | TGTGCCAGCAGCTGGACAGGGGGCAGGATCCACGAGCAGTACTTC | CASSWTGGRIHEQYF
TRBJ1-3 | . | 15 | . | TRBV2 | TGTGCCAGCAGTGAATCACCGAGCTCTGGAAACACCATATATTTT | CASSESPSSGNTIYF
TRBJ2-7 | TRBD2 | 14 | . | TRBV5-1 | TGCGCCAGTTCGACTAGCGGGGCGACCTACGAGCAGTACTTC | CASSTSGATYEQYF
TRBJ1-1 | . | 13 | . | TRBV19 | TGTGCCAGTAGTATGGACCGGGGGACTGAAGCTTTCTTT | CASSMDRGTEAFF
TRBJ2-7 | TRBD2 | 17 | . | TRBV2 | TGTGCCAGCAGTGAAGCACCCGGTGGTAGCGGGAGGGACGAGCAGTACTTC | CASSEAPGGSGRDEQYF
TRBJ1-6 | . | 15 | . | TRBV5-1 | TGCGCCAGCAGCTTCTCTTCGGGGTATAATTCACCCCTCCACTTT | CASSFSSGYNSPLHF
TRBJ2-1 | TRBD2 | 17 | . | TRBV4-1 | TGCGCCAGCAGCCAAGAGCGGGGGGCTATTTCCTACAATGAGCAGTTCTTC | CASSQERGAISYNEQFF
TRBJ2-7 | TRBD1 | 15 | many | TRBV4-2 | TGTGCCAGCAGCCAAGGACAGGGGGTTAGCTACGAGCAGTACTTC | CASSQGQGVSYEQYF
TRBJ1-5 | . | 14 | . | TRBV2 | TGTGCCAGCAGTATACAGACAGGCAATCAGCCCCAGCATTTT | CASSIQTGNQPQHF
TRBJ2-3 | TRBD2 | 16 | . | TRBV27 | TGTGCCAGCAGTCCCCAGACTAGCGGGAGCACAGATACGCAGTATTTT | CASSPQTSGSTDTQYF
TRBJ2-5 | TRBD1 | 16 | . | TRBV3-1/TRBV3-2 | TGTGCCAGCAGCCGCCAAGGACAGGGGAGCGCGGAGACCCAGTACTTC | CASSRQGQGSAETQYF
TRBJ1-3 | . | 17 | . | TRBV18 | TGTGCCAGCTCCGTGGAGTCGGTGACGGCTACTGGAAACACCATATATTTT | CASSVESVTATGNTIYF
TRBJ1-5 | . | 13 | . | TRBV30 | TGTGCCTGGACAGGGCTAAACAATCAGCCCCAGCATTTT | CAWTGLNNQPQHF
TRBJ1-5 | TRBD1 | 13 | . | TRBV24-1 | TGTGCCACGTCGACAGGGGGCGATCAGCCCCAGCATTTT | CATSTGGDQPQHF
TRBJ1-4 | . | 14 | . | TRBV19 | TGTGCCAGTAGTGAGGGTATAGAGGACGAAAAACTGTTTTTT | CASSEGIEDEKLFF
TRBJ1-1 | . | 16 | . | TRBV5-4 | TGTGCCAGCAGCTTGGGGAACACAGCTATGAACACTGAAGCTTTCTTT | CASSLGNTAMNTEAFF
TRBJ1-5 | . | 15 | . | TRBV5-5 | TGTGCCAGCAGCTTGGGAGGAAATAGCAATCAGCCCCAGCATTTT | CASSLGGNSNQPQHF
TRBJ1-1 | . | 12 | . | TRBV29-1 | TGCAGCGTTCCACAACCGAACACTGAAGCTTTCTTT | CSVPQPNTEAFF
TRBJ2-5 | TRBD1 | 15 | . | TRBV7-6 | TGTGCCAGCAGCTTAGGTAGCCAGGGGGTCGAGACCCAGTACTTC | CASSLGSQGVETQYF
TRBJ1-6 | . | 16 | . | TRBV19 | TGTGCCAGTAGTATCCAGGCCGGCGTTGATAATTCACCCCTCCACTTT | CASSIQAGVDNSPLHF
TRBJ1-2 | . | 12 | . | TRBV7-9 | TGTGCCAGCAGCCTAGGGGACACGGACAACACCTTC | CASSLGDTDNTF
TRBJ1-1 | . | 13 | . | TRBV23-1 | TGCGCCAGCAGCCCGGCGGTTATCACTGAAGCTTTCTTT | CASSPAVITEAFF
TRBJ1-5 | . | 12 | . | TRBV7-9 | TGTGCCAGCAGCCCGTTAAATCAGCCCCAGCATTTT | CASSPLNQPQHF
TRBJ2-7 | . | 13 | . | TRBV6-5 | TGTGCCAGCAACCCAACTCCCTCCTACGAGCAGTACTTC | CASNPTPSYEQYF
TRBJ1-5 | . | 12 | . | TRBV24-1 | TGTGCCACCAGTCAGGGGAATCAGCCCCAGCATTTT | CATSQGNQPQHF
TRBJ2-7 | TRBD2 | 15 | . | TRBV5-1 | TGCGCCAGCAGCTTGGAGGCGGGAGGGGGTAACGAGCAGTACTTC | CASSLEAGGGNEQYF
TRBJ2-1 | TRBD1 | 14 | . | TRBV2 | TGTGCCAGCAGCAAATTTGGACAGGGCGGTGAGCAGTTCTTC | CASSKFGQGGEQFF
TRBJ2-5 | . | 14 | . | TRBV3-1/TRBV3-2 | TGTGCCAGCAGCCAAGATCGGAGGAGAGAGACCCAGTACTTC | CASSQDRRRETQYF
TRBJ1-3 | TRBD1 | 16 | . | TRBV11-2 | TGTGCCAGCAGCTTTTCGACAGGGGGGGGAGGAAACACCATATATTTT | CASSFSTGGGGNTIYF
TRBJ1-2 | TRBD1 | 15 | . | TRBV19 | TGTGCCAGTAGTATAGCGGGACAGGGGGTAGGAGGCTACACCTTC | CASSIAGQGVGGYTF
TRBJ1-2 | TRBD1 | 16 | once | TRBV18 | TGTGCCAGCTCCCACAGGCGGGACAGGGGGGATTCTGGCTACACCTTC | CASSHRRDRGDSGYTF
TRBJ2-1 | . | 14 | . | TRBV9 | TGTGCCAGCAATCAGAGGGCCTATTTGGATGAGCAGTTCTTC | CASNQRAYLDEQFF
TRBJ1-1 | TRBD1 | 16 | . | TRBV30 | TGTGCCTGGAGTGGACAGGGGGGGGCCATGAACACTGAAGCTTTCTTT | CAWSGQGGAMNTEAFF
TRBJ1-2 | TRBD1 | 18 | . | TRBV6-6 | TGTGCCAGCACTCCATCGTCCGGGACAGGGGGCACCTACTATGGCTACACCTTC | CASTPSSGTGGTYYGYTF
TRBJ1-2 | . | 14 | . | TRBV19 | TGTGCCAGTAGTATACAAGGGGTTCTCTATGGCTACACCTTC | CASSIQGVLYGYTF
TRBJ2-5 | . | 14 | once | TRBV11-3 | TGTGCCAGCAGCTTAGGGCCAGGGTTAGAGACCCAGTACTTC | CASSLGPGLETQYF
TRBJ1-2 | TRBD1 | 19 | . | TRBV5-4 | TGTGCCAGCAGCTTGGCCAGGGGGGGGGACAGGGCTAGCAACTATGGCTACACCTTC | CASSLARGGDRASNYGYTF
TRBJ2-5 | . | 13 | . | TRBV27 | TGTGCCAGCAGTTCTGGCCAGGGAGGCACCCAGTACTTC | CASSSGQGGTQYF
TRBJ2-1 | . | 17 | . | TRBV15 | TGTGCCACCAGCAGAGGTACGGGACAAGGGTTTTACAATGAGCAGTTCTTC | CATSRGTGQGFYNEQFF